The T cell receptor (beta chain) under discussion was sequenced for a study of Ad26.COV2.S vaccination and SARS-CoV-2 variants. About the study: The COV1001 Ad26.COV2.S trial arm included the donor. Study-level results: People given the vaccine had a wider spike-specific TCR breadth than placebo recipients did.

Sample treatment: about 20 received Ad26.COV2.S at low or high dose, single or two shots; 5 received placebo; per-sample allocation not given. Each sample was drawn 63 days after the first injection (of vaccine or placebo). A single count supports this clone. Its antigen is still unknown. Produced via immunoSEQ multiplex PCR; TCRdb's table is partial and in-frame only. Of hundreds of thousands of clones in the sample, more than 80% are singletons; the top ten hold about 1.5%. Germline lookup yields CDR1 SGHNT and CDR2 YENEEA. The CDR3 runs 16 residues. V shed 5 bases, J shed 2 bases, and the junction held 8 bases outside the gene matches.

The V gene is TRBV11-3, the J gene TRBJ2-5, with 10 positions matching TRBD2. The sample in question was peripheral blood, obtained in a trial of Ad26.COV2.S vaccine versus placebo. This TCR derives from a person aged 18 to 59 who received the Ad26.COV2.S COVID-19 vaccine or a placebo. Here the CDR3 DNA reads TGTGCCAGCAGCCCTGGAAGCGGGGGGGTACAAGAGACCCAGTACTTC. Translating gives CASSPGSGGVQETQYF.